This T cell receptor (beta chain) was documented in a study of early T cells in non-severe SARS-CoV-2 infection. Per germline, CDR1 MDHEN and CDR2 SYDVKM. The CDR3 sequence is 15 residues long. V shed 3 bases, J shed 8 bases, and the junction held 10 bases outside the gene matches. Individual cDNA molecules carried attached unique molecular identifiers. TCRdb passed the 5' RACE reads through MiXCR, listing each CDR3 protein once. The sample contains tens of thousands of distinct CDR3 sequences, about 5.3% of which appear only once. Input material: whole blood. The chain joins TRBV28 to TRBJ2-3; the match to TRBD2 covers 8 bases. The receptor was derived from an adult who was a healthcare worker with PCR-confirmed SARS-CoV-2 infection or an uninfected control (not recorded which). CDR3 in amino acids: CASSFGTRRRGTQYF. As DNA, the CDR3 is TGTGCCAGCAGTTTCGGGACTAGGCGGAGAGGTACGCAGTATTTT. Supplemented by reference TRBV28 and TRBJ2-3, the full variable domain reads DVKVTQSSRYLVKRTGEKVFLECVQDMDHENMFWYRQDPGLGLRLIYFSYDVKMKEKGDIPEGYSVSREKKERFSLILESASTNQTSMYLCASSFGTRRRGTQYFGPGTRLTVL.